Below are 20 T cell receptor beta chains sequenced from a single sample in a study of type 1 regulatory T cells. TCRdb ran MiXCR on the reads and lists one entry per CDR3 protein. The repertoire consists of roughly 65,000 distinct CDR3 sequences, with almost 50% occurring once and the leading ten covering about 2%. No cognate antigen is known for these TCRs. The sample consisted of cultured non-Tr1 T cells, either the whole culture or a sorted T cell fraction (not recorded which). The receptors were gathered from a human donor in good health.

The CDR3 nucleotides read TGCGCCAGCAGCTTGACCCAAGAGACCCAGTACTTC. Translating gives CASSLTQETQYF. The V gene is TRBV5-1, the J gene TRBJ2-5; no definite D call. The V gene lost 1 base and the J gene lost 1 base, with 2 bases spanning the gap. The CDR3 length is 12 residues. Germline V gene lookup returns CDR1 SGHRS and CDR2 YFSETQ.

The chain employs TRBV5-5 and TRBJ2-1, with D tentatively TRBD1 (5 bases). The V gene lost 9 bases and the J gene lost 6 bases, with 16 bases spanning the gap. This CDR3 contains 13 residues. Germline loops: CDR1 SGHKS, CDR2 YYEKEE (reference sequence). CDR3 DNA sequence: TGTGCCACCAGGAGTGGGGCGCGCAATGAGCAGTTCTTC. The encoded protein is CATRSGARNEQFF.

This sequence joins TRBV7-9 and TRBJ2-1; 8 nucleotides line up with TRBD1. V shed 4 bases, J shed 8 bases, and the junction held 7 bases outside the gene matches. The germline gives CDR1 SEHNR, CDR2 FQNEAQ (reference sequence). The CDR3 runs 14 residues. CDR3 amino acids: CASSYRTGSDEQFF. The CDR3 DNA reads as TGTGCCAGCAGCTACAGGACAGGGTCGGATGAGCAGTTCTTC.

This CDR3 reads CACRGVPSYEQYF. As DNA, the CDR3 is TGTGCCTGCAGGGGTGTTCCTTCCTACGAGCAGTACTTC. J is TRBJ2-7 and V is TRBV10-3; the D gene is possibly TRBD1 (6 bases). V was trimmed by 11 bases and J by 1 base, leaving 15 bases between them. The CDR3 is made up of 13 amino acids. In germline, CDR1 is ENHRY, CDR2 SYGVKD.

The V call is TRBV24-1, the J call TRBJ2-3, with D unresolved. Germline CDR1 and CDR2: KGHDR and SFDVKD. The CDR3 extends over 11 amino acids. The germline V and J ends were trimmed by 5 bases and 5 bases, with 4 bases remaining between them. This chain's CDR3 is CATSALDTQYF. The CDR3 DNA reads TGTGCCACCAGTGCGTTAGATACGCAGTATTTT.

This clonotype was seen only a few times. The rearrangement uses TRBV20-1 and TRBJ2-2; D unclear. V was pared by 2 bases and J by 5 bases, with 9 bases between. Germline CDR1 DFQATT, CDR2 SNEGSKA (reference sequence). There are 13 residues in the CDR3. The CDR3 loop is CSARSISTGELFF. For the CDR3, the DNA is TGCAGTGCTAGATCTATTAGTACCGGGGAGCTGTTTTTT.

The rearrangement uses TRBV11-2 and TRBJ2-7; maybe TRBD2 (7 bases). V was clipped by 4 bases and J by 6 bases, with 13 bases between them. CDR3 size: 13 residues. From germline, CDR1 is SGHAT and CDR2 FQNNGV. The CDR3 loop is CASSYGGPGEQYF. Here the CDR3 DNA reads TGTGCCAGCAGCTACGGGGGGCCGGGCGAGCAGTACTTC.

This clonotype came up a few times. The chain combines TRBV5-1 with TRBJ2-2; 10 bases are shared with TRBD2. Germline lookup yields CDR1 SGHRS and CDR2 YFSETQ. The junction had 9 bases not matched to a gene; V was cut back by 6 bases and J by 4 bases. CDR3 length equals 16 residues. The DNA for the CDR3 is TGCGCCAGCAAACCTAGCGGGGGACGGGGCACCGGGGAGCTGTTTTTT. It specifies CASKPSGGRGTGELFF.

The V call is TRBV19, the J call TRBJ1-5; 8 bases fit TRBD1. Per germline, CDR1 LNHDA and CDR2 SQIVND (reference sequence). The CDR3 length is 14 residues. V shed 2 bases, J shed 7 bases, and the junction held 4 bases outside the gene matches. The chain's CDR3 is CASSITQGGQPQHF. The CDR3 coding sequence is TGTGCCAGTAGTATAACACAGGGGGGCCAGCCCCAGCATTTT.

The chain links TRBV18 to TRBJ2-1, with D perhaps matching TRBD2 (7 bases). The V gene's germline CDR1 is KGHSH and CDR2 LQKENI. The CDR3 is 16 amino acids. V was shortened by 3 bases and J by 7 bases, with 19 bases between the two germline ends. DNA for the CDR3: TGTGCCAGCTCACCCCGGGCGAGGGGGGGCATGAATGAGCAGTTCTTC. Its translation is CASSPRARGGMNEQFF. The full variable domain, with the rest looked up from reference TRBV18 and TRBJ2-1, is NAGVMQNPRHLVRRRGQEARLRCSPMKGHSHVYWYRQLPEEGLKFMVYLQKENIIDESGMPKERFSAEFPKEGPSILRIQQVVRGDSAAYFCASSPRARGGMNEQFFGPGTRLTVL.

This clonotype was picked up one time. V usage is TRBV20-1 and J usage is TRBJ2-3; 10 bases are shared with TRBD2. The CDR3 contains 16 residues. Germline CDR1 and CDR2: DFQATT and SNEGSKA (reference sequence). V shed 6 bases and J 1 base; nucleotides not matched to a gene: 10. For the CDR3, the DNA is TGCAGTGCCCCGGGGATCCTAGCGGGAGGCACAGATACGCAGTATTTT. This codes for CSAPGILAGGTDTQYF.

This clonotype was seen just once. The chain links TRBV28 to TRBJ1-1, with D hard to call. V was pared by 7 bases and J by 4 bases, with 13 bases between. Per germline, CDR1 MDHEN and CDR2 SYDVKM. This CDR3 has 13 amino acids. The CDR3 sequence is CASTRTVSTEAFF. The CDR3, as DNA: TGTGCCAGCACCAGGACCGTGAGCACTGAAGCTTTCTTT. The entire variable domain, with the rest obtained from reference TRBV28 and TRBJ1-1, is as follows: DVKVTQSSRYLVKRTGEKVFLECVQDMDHENMFWYRQDPGLGLRLIYFSYDVKMKEKGDIPEGYSVSREKKERFSLILESASTNQTSMYLCASTRTVSTEAFFGQGTRLTVV.

Judged by abundance, this clonotype is medium-sized. The genes are TRBV7-2 and TRBJ2-2; either TRBD1 or TRBD2 may fit D (6 bases each). This CDR3 contains 15 residues. V lost 2 bases, J lost 4 bases, and 11 bases lay in between. The V gene's germline CDR1 is SGHTA and CDR2 FQGNSA. CDR3 bases: TGTGCCAGCAGCTTAATAGAGGGGGGCACCGGGGAGCTGTTTTTT. This encodes CASSLIEGGTGELFF.

This clonotype was detected a few times. V gene TRBV6-1 combines with J gene TRBJ1-3, with D tentatively TRBD1 (5 bases). CDR1 is MNHNS and CDR2 is SASEGT in the germline V gene. Trimming cost V 4 bases and J 0 bases, with 7 bases left between them. The CDR3 totals 14 residues. DNA of the CDR3: TGTGCCAGCAGTGTGGGGGGCTCTGGAAACACCATATATTTT. Translation gives CASSVGGSGNTIYF.

A single count supports this clonotype. This chain joins TRBV10-2 and TRBJ1-6; D call uncertain. The CDR3 has 17 amino acids. Trimming removed 3 bases from V and 4 bases from J, with 16 bases in between. Germline V lookup: CDR1 WSHSY, CDR2 SAAADI. The CDR3 loop reads CASSDVTTFSYNSPLHF. In DNA, the CDR3 is TGCGCCAGCAGTGACGTGACAACGTTCAGTTATAATTCACCCCTCCACTTT.

This clonotype was seen more than once but under ten times. The rearrangement joins TRBV28 to TRBJ2-2; D might be TRBD1 or TRBD2, each matching 7 bases. V lost 7 bases, J lost 5 bases, and 14 bases lay in between. Germline V lookup: CDR1 MDHEN, CDR2 SYDVKM. This CDR3 spans 14 amino acids. The CDR3 region is CASTVQGGTGELFF. DNA of the CDR3: TGTGCCAGCACCGTCCAGGGGGGGACCGGGGAGCTGTTTTTT.

This chain uses TRBV15 with TRBJ2-7; the D gene is possibly TRBD2 (6 bases). This CDR3 has 15 amino acids. Trimming shortened V by 2 bases and J by 2 bases, and 13 bases separated the two germline ends. CDR1 and CDR2 from the germline V gene are LNHNV and YYDKDF (reference sequence). The CDR3 DNA sequence: TGTGCCACCAGCAGACAATTAGGCGGGGCCTACGAGCAGTACTTC. Its translation: CATSRQLGGAYEQYF.

The rearrangement joins TRBV7-2 to TRBJ2-5, with TRBD2 matching 7 bases. CDR1 SGHTA and CDR2 FQGNSA come from the germline V gene. The CDR3 loop spans 14 amino acids. V lost 2 bases to trimming and J lost 1 base; unmatched junction nucleotides: 1. CDR3 region: CASSLTGGQETQYF. The CDR3 region has the DNA TGTGCCAGCAGCTTAACGGGGGGCCAAGAGACCCAGTACTTC.

The rearrangement joins TRBV29-1 to TRBJ2-3; tentatively, D is TRBD1 or TRBD2 (5 bases each). Germline assignment: CDR1 SQVTM and CDR2 ANQGSEA. This CDR3 is 14 amino acids long. V shed 3 bases and J shed 0 bases, with 10 bases lying between them. CDR3 in amino acids: CSVEGPLSTDTQYF. Written as DNA, the CDR3 is TGCAGCGTTGAGGGACCTCTTAGCACAGATACGCAGTATTTT.

This clonotype was recorded once. The J gene is TRBJ2-5, the V gene TRBV3-1; maybe TRBD2 (6 bases). Deletions cut 4 bases from V and 2 bases from J, with 23 bases between. This CDR3 has 18 amino acids. Germline-derived CDR1 and CDR2 are LGHDT and YNNKEL (reference sequence). CDR3 DNA: TGTGCCAGCAGCCGCGGGGATATAACGGGGCCCTCTCAAGAGACCCAGTACTTC. It encodes CASSRGDITGPSQETQYF.